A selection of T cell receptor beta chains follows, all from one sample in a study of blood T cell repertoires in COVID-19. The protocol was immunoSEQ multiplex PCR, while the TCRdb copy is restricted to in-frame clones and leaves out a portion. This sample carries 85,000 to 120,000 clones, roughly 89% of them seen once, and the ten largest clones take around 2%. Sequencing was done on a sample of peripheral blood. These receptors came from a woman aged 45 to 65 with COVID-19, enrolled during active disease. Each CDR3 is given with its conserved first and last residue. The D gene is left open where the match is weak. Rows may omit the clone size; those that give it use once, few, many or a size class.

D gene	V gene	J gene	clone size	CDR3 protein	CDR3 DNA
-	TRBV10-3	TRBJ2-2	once	CAISESQGGWDGELFF	TGTGCCATCAGTGAGTCCCAGGGAGGTTGGGACGGGGAGCTGTTTTTT
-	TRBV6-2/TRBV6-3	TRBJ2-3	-	CASSRPSRTDTQYF	TGTGCCAGCAGTCGCCCGAGCCGCACAGATACGCAGTATTTT
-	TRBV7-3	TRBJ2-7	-	CASREIGTYEQYF	TGTGCCAGCAGAGAGATCGGGACCTACGAGCAGTACTTC
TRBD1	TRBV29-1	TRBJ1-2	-	CSVETGGSYGYTF	TGCAGCGTTGAAACAGGGGGCTCTTATGGCTACACCTTC
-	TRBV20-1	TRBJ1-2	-	CSATMSGFYTF	TGCAGTGCTACGATGTCGGGGTTCTACACCTTC
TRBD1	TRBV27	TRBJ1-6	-	CASKDPGQGPGALHF	TGTGCCAGCAAGGATCCGGGACAGGGCCCCGGTGCACTCCACTTT
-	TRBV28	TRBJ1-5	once	CASSLGRDLRPQHF	TGTGCCAGCAGTTTAGGTCGGGATCTTAGGCCCCAGCATTTT
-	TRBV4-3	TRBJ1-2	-	CASSQERTASYGYTF	TGCGCCAGCAGCCAAGAGAGGACAGCCAGCTATGGCTACACCTTC
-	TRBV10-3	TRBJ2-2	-	CAIRARNTGELFF	TGTGCCATCAGGGCTCGAAACACCGGGGAGCTGTTTTTT
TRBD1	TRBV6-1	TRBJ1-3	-	CASSEASGGGGNTIYF	TGTGCCAGCAGTGAAGCTTCAGGGGGTGGTGGAAACACCATATATTTT
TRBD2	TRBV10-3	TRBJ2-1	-	CAIGSGGMDEQFF	TGTGCCATCGGTAGCGGGGGCATGGATGAGCAGTTCTTC
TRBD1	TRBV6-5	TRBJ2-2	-	CASGQGSTGELFF	TGTGCCAGTGGACAGGGGTCCACCGGGGAGCTGTTTTTT
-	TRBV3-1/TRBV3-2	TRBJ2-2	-	CASSYTGELFF	TGTGCCAGCTCCTACACCGGGGAGCTGTTTTTT
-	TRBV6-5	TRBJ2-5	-	CASSHRDSETQYF	TGTGCCAGCAGTCACAGGGATTCTGAGACCCAGTACTTC
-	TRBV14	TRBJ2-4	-	CASSQTPGRGSLDIQYF	TGTGCCAGCAGCCAAACCCCCGGACGGGGGAGTTTAGACATTCAGTACTTC
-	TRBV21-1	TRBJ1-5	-	CASSKWLPGAYSNQPQHF	TGTGCCAGCAGCAAATGGTTACCGGGAGCCTATAGCAATCAGCCCCAGCATTTT
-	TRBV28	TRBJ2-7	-	CASSLGGSPYEQYF	TGTGCCAGCAGTTTAGGGGGCAGTCCCTACGAGCAGTACTTC
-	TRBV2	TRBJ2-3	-	CASSETGHTDTQYF	TGTGCCAGCAGTGAAACAGGTCACACAGATACGCAGTATTTT
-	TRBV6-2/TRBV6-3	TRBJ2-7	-	CASSYTRGEQYF	TGTGCCAGCAGTTACACGCGGGGAGAGCAGTACTTC
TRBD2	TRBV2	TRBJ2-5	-	CASSDQGGGAQETQYF	TGTGCCAGCAGTGATCAGGGCGGGGGGGCCCAAGAGACCCAGTACTTC
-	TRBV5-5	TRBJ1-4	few	CASSSHEYSGEKLFF	TGTGCCAGCAGCTCGCACGAATATTCAGGGGAAAAACTGTTTTTT
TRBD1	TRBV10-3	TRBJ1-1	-	CAITVDRAGTEAFF	TGTGCCATCACCGTGGACAGGGCAGGAACTGAAGCTTTCTTT
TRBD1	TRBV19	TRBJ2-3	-	CASRRGGGQGEDTQYF	TGTGCCAGTAGGCGGGGCGGCGGACAGGGAGAAGATACGCAGTATTTT
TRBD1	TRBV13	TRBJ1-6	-	CASSLEGTGSGNSPLHF	TGTGCCAGCAGCTTAGAGGGGACAGGTAGCGGGAATTCACCCCTCCACTTT
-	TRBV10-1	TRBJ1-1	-	CASGPETAGRAFF	TGCGCCAGCGGCCCCGAGACAGCCGGCAGGGCTTTCTTT
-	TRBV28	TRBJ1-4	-	CASRTVPRKLFF	TGTGCCAGCAGGACGGTCCCTAGAAAACTGTTTTTT
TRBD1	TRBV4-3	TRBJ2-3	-	CASSPGTGTTDTQYF	TGCGCCAGCAGCCCCGGGACAGGGACCACAGATACGCAGTATTTT
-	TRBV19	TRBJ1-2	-	CASNFAGSNYGYTF	TGTGCCAGTAACTTCGCCGGGTCTAACTATGGCTACACCTTC
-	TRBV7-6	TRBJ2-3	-	CASSLRTASTDTQYF	TGTGCCAGCAGCCTAAGGACAGCTAGCACAGATACGCAGTATTTT
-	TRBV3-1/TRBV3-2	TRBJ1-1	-	CASRQRDIMNTEAFF	TGTGCCAGCAGACAGCGGGACATTATGAACACTGAAGCTTTCTTT
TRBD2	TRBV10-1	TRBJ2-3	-	CASSRSRGGAYLTQYF	TGCGCCAGCTCGAGGTCTCGGGGGGGGGCCTATTTGACGCAGTATTTT
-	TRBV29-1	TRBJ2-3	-	CSVENSRTSTDTQYF	TGCAGCGTTGAGAACAGCCGCACTAGCACAGATACGCAGTATTTT
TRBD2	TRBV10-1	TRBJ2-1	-	CASSVSSGGASEQFF	TGCGCCAGCAGTGTATCTAGCGGGGGGGCGAGTGAGCAGTTCTTC
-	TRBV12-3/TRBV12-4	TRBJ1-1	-	CASSLASNTEAFF	TGTGCCAGCAGTTTGGCTTCGAACACTGAAGCTTTCTTT
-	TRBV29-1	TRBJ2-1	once	CSVGTPPYNEQFF	TGCAGCGTCGGGACTCCCCCCTACAATGAGCAGTTCTTC
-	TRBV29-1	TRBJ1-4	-	CSAARGLRLFF	TGCAGCGCCGCTAGGGGTTTAAGGCTGTTTTTT
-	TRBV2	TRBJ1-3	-	CASSERRQRFSGNTIYF	TGTGCCAGCAGTGAACGAAGACAGAGATTCTCTGGAAACACCATATATTTT
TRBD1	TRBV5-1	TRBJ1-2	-	CASSSGTGFGYGYTF	TGCGCCAGCAGCTCCGGGACAGGGTTCGGCTATGGCTACACCTTC
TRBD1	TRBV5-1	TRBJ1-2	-	CASSLEGQGVYGYTF	TGCGCCAGCAGCTTGGAGGGACAGGGGGTGTATGGCTACACCTTC
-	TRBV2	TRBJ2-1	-	CATSGKEQFF	TGTGCCACTTCAGGGAAGGAGCAGTTCTTC
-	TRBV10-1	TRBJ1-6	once	CASSSGYNSPLHF	TGCGCCAGCAGCTCCGGTTATAATTCACCCCTCCACTTT
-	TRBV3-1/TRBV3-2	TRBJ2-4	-	CASSLSGGGQSNIQYF	TGTGCCAGCAGCCTCTCCGGAGGAGGGCAGAGCAACATTCAGTACTTC
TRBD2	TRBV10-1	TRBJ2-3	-	CASSASGGITDTQYF	TGCGCCAGCAGCGCTAGCGGGGGGATCACAGATACGCAGTATTTT
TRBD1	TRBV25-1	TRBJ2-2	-	CASSASIPGTATGELFF	TGTGCCAGCAGTGCTTCTATTCCCGGGACAGCCACCGGGGAGCTGTTTTTT
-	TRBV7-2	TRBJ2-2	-	CASSGSWSRGELFF	TGTGCCAGCAGCGGGAGTTGGTCGAGGGGGGAGCTGTTTTTT
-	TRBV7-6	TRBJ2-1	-	CASSQSTGSEQFF	TGTGCCAGCAGCCAGTCGACTGGCAGTGAGCAGTTCTTC
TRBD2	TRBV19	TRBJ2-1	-	CASSPLGLLAGAPYNEQFF	TGTGCCAGTAGTCCCCTGGGTTTACTAGCGGGGGCTCCCTACAATGAGCAGTTCTTC
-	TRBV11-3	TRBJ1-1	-	CASSGEHEAFF	TGTGCCAGTTCCGGGGAACATGAAGCTTTCTTT
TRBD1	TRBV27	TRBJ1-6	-	CASSLKGAGRYYNSPLHF	TGTGCCAGCAGTTTAAAGGGGGCAGGGCGCTACTATAATTCACCCCTCCACTTT
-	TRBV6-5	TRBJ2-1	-	CASSQGVSSYNEQFF	TGTGCCAGCAGCCAAGGGGTCAGCTCCTACAATGAGCAGTTCTTC
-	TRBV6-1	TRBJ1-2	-	CASSENSYYGYTF	TGTGCCAGCAGTGAGAACAGCTACTATGGCTACACCTTC
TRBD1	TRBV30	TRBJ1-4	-	CAWSAVTGQGGKLFF	TGTGCCTGGAGTGCCGTTACGGGACAGGGAGGAAAACTGTTTTTT
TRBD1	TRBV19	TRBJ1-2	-	CASSSQAQDRGYGYTF	TGTGCCAGTAGTAGTCAGGCCCAGGACAGGGGCTACGGCTACACCTTC
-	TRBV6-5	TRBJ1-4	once	CASTSGGLDEKLFF	TGTGCCAGCACCTCCGGGGGGTTAGACGAAAAACTGTTTTTT
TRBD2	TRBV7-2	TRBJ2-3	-	CASSLRTSGGTDTQYF	TGTGCCAGCAGCTTAAGGACTAGCGGGGGGACAGATACGCAGTATTTT